The present T cell receptor (beta chain) was sequenced within a study of blood T cell repertoires in COVID-19. Germline V gene lookup returns CDR1 KGHSH and CDR2 LQKENI. V lost 3 bases, J lost 1 base, and 12 bases lay in between. The CDR3 is 15 residues long. Libraries were prepared by immunoSEQ multiplex PCR; TCRdb keeps only in-frame clonotypes and omits some of them. This table has about 380,000 clones, around 87% appearing once. Those enrolled, adults aged roughly 18 to 100 years, came from some 23 US areas. Participants had their cohort set by participant-reported clinical history. All recovered Cohort 3 donors got two negative PCRs, got clearance, or saw symptom resolution. This clone was found once.

The receptor comes from a man aged 30 to 45 who had recovered from COVID-19. The sequencing sample was made of PBMCs or T cells enriched from blood (not recorded which). The chain recombines TRBV18 with TRBJ1-1; TRBD1 is a possible D gene (6 bases). CDR3 in amino acids: CASSPGTQENTEAFF. CDR3 nucleotide sequence: TGTGCCAGCTCACCGGGGACACAGGAGAACACTGAAGCTTTCTTT.